Listed below are T cell receptor beta chains from one sample, sequenced in a study of blood T cell repertoires in COVID-19. Data came from immunoSEQ multiplex PCR; TCRdb stores just in-frame clones and leaves some out. This table has under 500,000 clones, over 75% appearing once. The sequencing input was PBMCs or T cells enriched from blood (not recorded which). Every receptor here comes from a man aged 25-45 years who had recovered from COVID-19. Each CDR3 is given with its conserved first and last residue. D genes are given only for firm matches. Only part of the rows carry a size: once, few, many, or a class if the clone is expanded.

d_gene	abundance	v_gene	j_gene	CDR3nt	CDR3aa
TRBD2	NA	TRBV18	TRBJ2-1	TGTGCCAGCTCACCGGGAGGGGTATACAATGAGCAGTTCTTC	CASSPGGVYNEQFF
TRBD2	once	TRBV7-2	TRBJ2-7	TGTGCCAGCAGCTTTCGGGCCAGTTTCGGGAGGTCTTCCTACGAGCAGTACTTC	CASSFRASFGRSSYEQYF
NA	NA	TRBV9	TRBJ1-1	TGTGCCAGCAGCGTAGATGGCGGGGCAGGATCGGGCCTTACTGAAGCTTTCTTT	CASSVDGGAGSGLTEAFF
TRBD1	NA	TRBV7-2	TRBJ2-7	TGTGCCAGCAGCGTCAGACAGGGACACTCCTACGAGCAGTACTTC	CASSVRQGHSYEQYF
NA	NA	TRBV28	TRBJ1-2	TGTGCCAGCAGCAGGGAATACGGTGGCTACACCTTC	CASSREYGGYTF
NA	once	TRBV30	TRBJ1-5	TGTGCCTGGAGTGTAGGGGGGGCGGCCTTAGCGCATTTT	CAWSVGGAALAHF
NA	NA	TRBV12-3/TRBV12-4	TRBJ2-7	TGTGCCAGCAGTTTCCTCAGTTACGAGCAGTACTTC	CASSFLSYEQYF
NA	few	TRBV4-1	TRBJ2-2	TGCGCCAGCAGCTCATTGTCCGGGGAGCTGTTTTTT	CASSSLSGELFF
TRBD1	NA	TRBV12-5	TRBJ1-5	TGTGCTAGTGGTGCCGGGACAGGGGTTCAGCAGCCCCAGCATTTT	CASGAGTGVQQPQHF
TRBD1	NA	TRBV30	TRBJ1-1	TGTGCCTGGAGTGTAGGACAGGGCAGGGAGGCTTTCTTT	CAWSVGQGREAFF
TRBD2	NA	TRBV28	TRBJ2-3	TGTGCCAGCAGTCCCGGGGGGGGGACCGCCCATACGCAGTATTTT	CASSPGGGTAHTQYF
NA	once	TRBV5-1	TRBJ1-4	TGCGCCAGCAGCCCACAGGGTGCAACTAATGAAAAACTGTTTTTT	CASSPQGATNEKLFF
NA	once	TRBV13	TRBJ2-1	TGTGCCAGCAACGCCTTCGGGGACAATGAGCAGTTCTTC	CASNAFGDNEQFF
NA	NA	TRBV10-3	TRBJ1-5	TGTGCCATCAGCCCAGGGAGGGTAACAGGTCAGCCCCAGCATTTT	CAISPGRVTGQPQHF
TRBD1	NA	TRBV28	TRBJ1-1	TGTGCCAGCAGGTCGGGACAGGTCACCACTGAAGCTTTCTTT	CASRSGQVTTEAFF
TRBD2	NA	TRBV27	TRBJ2-3	TGTGCCAGCAGCTTACGAGGACTAGCGGTTACGGGTAGCACAGATACGCAGTATTTT	CASSLRGLAVTGSTDTQYF
NA	NA	TRBV28	TRBJ2-6	TGTGCCAGCAGTTTCCGGTCTGGGGCCAACGTCCTGACTTTC	CASSFRSGANVLTF
TRBD2	NA	TRBV7-9	TRBJ2-1	TGTGCCAGCAGGAAAAAGACTAGCGGAGCCACATCCTACAATGAGCAGTTCTTC	CASRKKTSGATSYNEQFF
NA	NA	TRBV5-1	TRBJ2-1	TGCGCCAGCAGCTTGGACGACAGCTCCTACAATGAGCAGTTCTTC	CASSLDDSSYNEQFF
NA	NA	TRBV14	TRBJ2-2	TGTGCCAGCAGCCAAGAGAGGGTTGCCGGGGAGCTGTTTTTT	CASSQERVAGELFF
NA	NA	TRBV28	TRBJ1-5	TGTGCCAGCAGTTTCGCCTCCGGGAACAATCAGCCCCAGCATTTT	CASSFASGNNQPQHF
NA	NA	TRBV4-1	TRBJ1-1	TGCGCCAGCAGCCAAGTGACGACACCGAACACTGAAGCTTTCTTT	CASSQVTTPNTEAFF
NA	NA	TRBV6-5	TRBJ1-3	TGTGCCAGCAGTTTATCGGGAGGCTCTGGAAACACCATATATTTT	CASSLSGGSGNTIYF
NA	NA	TRBV7-8	TRBJ2-1	TGTGCCAGCAGCTTAGGTGTGATTGGCGGGATCGCCTACAATGAGCAGTTCTTC	CASSLGVIGGIAYNEQFF
TRBD1	NA	TRBV7-3	TRBJ2-7	TGTGCCACCGAGCTCGGGGACAGCCACGAGCAGTACTTC	CATELGDSHEQYF
NA	once	TRBV30	TRBJ1-1	TGTGCCTGGAGTGTACGCTGGGGAGGCATGAACACTGAAGCTTTCTTT	CAWSVRWGGMNTEAFF
NA	few	TRBV7-9	TRBJ1-2	TGTGCCAGCAGCTTAGACACAAACTATGGCTACACCTTC	CASSLDTNYGYTF
NA	NA	TRBV20-1	TRBJ2-2	TGCAGTGCTAGTAGTACAGTAAACACCGGGGAGCTGTTTTTT	CSASSTVNTGELFF
NA	NA	TRBV18	TRBJ2-2	TGTGCCAGCTCACCACAGGGGACCGGGGAGCTGTTTTTT	CASSPQGTGELFF
TRBD1	once	TRBV28	TRBJ1-5	TGTGCCAGCAGTGTGGGACAGGGGGCCCAGCCCCAGCATTTT	CASSVGQGAQPQHF
TRBD2	NA	TRBV5-4	TRBJ2-7	TGTGCCAGCAGCAGGGCTGGGGCTAGCGGGACCCAGTGGTACTTC	CASSRAGASGTQWYF
TRBD2	NA	TRBV7-8	TRBJ2-1	TGTGCCAGCAGCTTGAGACTAGCGAATTGGGTCAATGAGCAGTTCTTC	CASSLRLANWVNEQFF
TRBD2	NA	TRBV7-6	TRBJ2-1	TGTGCCAGCACTAGAGGCGGGAGGAGCTCCTACAATGAGCAGTTCTTC	CASTRGGRSSYNEQFF